This T cell receptor beta chain is drawn from a study of post-analysis software for immune sequencing data. Study background: Multiple sclerosis in the patients followed relapsing-remitting, secondary progressive and progressive-relapsing courses.

This clonotype was detected only a few times. Its target is unknown. Whole-study results and caveats: F measure clustering grouped samples strongly by preparation batch. Patients carried several TRBV segments more frequently than controls did, and TRBV5-6, TRBV5-1 and TRBV20-1 were among them. Diversity measured as normalized Chao1 was significantly lower in multiple sclerosis patients than in controls.

The CDR3 contains 15 residues. Germline V gives CDR1 SEHNR, CDR2 FQNEAQ (reference sequence). The V end was cut by 7 bases, the J end by 0 bases, with 13 bases between. Researchers reported that TCR beta cDNA libraries carried unique molecular identifiers. TCRdb reanalysed the PCR reads using MiXCR and keeps one entry per CDR3 protein. This table holds fewer than 850,000 distinct CDR3 sequences, 30% found once. Sequencing was carried out using blood. The V gene is TRBV7-9, the J gene TRBJ1-5; D is possibly TRBD1 (5 bases). This clonotype originated in a girl aged 5-17 years with multiple sclerosis. The CDR3 DNA sequence: TGTGCCAGCACTTCGGGGGGATATAGCAATCAGCCCCAGCATTTT. This sequence encodes CASTSGGYSNQPQHF. Variable domain in full (rest from reference TRBV7-9 and TRBJ1-5): DTGVSQNPRHKITKRGQNVTFRCDPISEHNRLYWYRQTLGQGPEFLTYFQNEAQLEKSRLLSDRFSAERPKGSFSTLEIQRTEQGDSAMYLCASTSGGYSNQPQHFGDGTRLSIL.